A selection of T cell receptor beta chains follows, all from one sample in a study of early T cells in non-severe SARS-CoV-2 infection. TCRdb called the 5' RACE reads again in MiXCR, with one record for every CDR3 protein. The sample includes fewer than 55,000 distinct CDR3 sequences, around 9.1% of them seen just once. The source material was whole blood. The receptors were sampled from an adult who was a healthcare worker with PCR-confirmed SARS-CoV-2 infection or an uninfected control (not recorded which). The CDR3 runs from the conserved cysteine through the conserved F or W. The order of the fields is V gene, J gene, CDR3 protein.

v_gene: TRBV5-6
j_gene: TRBJ2-4
CDR3aa: CASSWRDTKNIQYF

v_gene: TRBV20-1
j_gene: TRBJ1-6
CDR3aa: CSARAGQSSYNSPLHF

v_gene: TRBV3-1
j_gene: TRBJ1-6
CDR3aa: CASSQDGGRGRSPLHF

v_gene: TRBV30
j_gene: TRBJ2-1
CDR3aa: CAWSGLAGERFF

v_gene: TRBV6-2/TRBV6-3
j_gene: TRBJ2-5
CDR3aa: CASSRLTGKGKTQYF

v_gene: TRBV20-1
j_gene: TRBJ2-1
CDR3aa: CSAIDRSSYNEQFF

v_gene: TRBV11-2
j_gene: TRBJ2-5
CDR3aa: CASSSTTSSGETQYF

v_gene: TRBV7-2
j_gene: TRBJ2-2
CDR3aa: CASNPGQGYTGELFF

v_gene: TRBV5-1
j_gene: TRBJ2-1
CDR3aa: CASSPRWDSYNEQFF

v_gene: TRBV11-2
j_gene: TRBJ2-7
CDR3aa: CASSPSRRDEQYF

v_gene: TRBV4-3
j_gene: TRBJ2-7
CDR3aa: CASSQADRGADEQYF

v_gene: TRBV5-1
j_gene: TRBJ2-1
CDR3aa: CASSTRTGSSYNEQFF

v_gene: TRBV30
j_gene: TRBJ2-1
CDR3aa: CAWIRSGYYNEQFF

v_gene: TRBV27
j_gene: TRBJ1-1
CDR3aa: CASSLNRANTEAFF

v_gene: TRBV20-1
j_gene: TRBJ1-2
CDR3aa: CSAGTGHYGYTF

v_gene: TRBV19
j_gene: TRBJ2-5
CDR3aa: CASSISAQQETQYF

v_gene: TRBV7-9
j_gene: TRBJ1-1
CDR3aa: CASSEPTGSGGEAFF

v_gene: TRBV3-1
j_gene: TRBJ2-1
CDR3aa: CASSQVINEQFF

v_gene: TRBV5-5
j_gene: TRBJ2-1
CDR3aa: CVSSPETAYNEQFF

v_gene: TRBV20-1
j_gene: TRBJ2-2
CDR3aa: CSASLASGRTGELFF

v_gene: TRBV29-1
j_gene: TRBJ2-3
CDR3aa: CSVNGGWTDTQYF

v_gene: TRBV27
j_gene: TRBJ1-1
CDR3aa: CASKLGAEAFF

v_gene: TRBV29-1
j_gene: TRBJ1-2
CDR3aa: CSVGGTANYGYTF

v_gene: TRBV3-1
j_gene: TRBJ2-2
CDR3aa: CASSQDRGRTGELFF

v_gene: TRBV5-1
j_gene: TRBJ2-7
CDR3aa: CASSLEREPQYF

v_gene: TRBV7-8
j_gene: TRBJ2-3
CDR3aa: CASSFGSTDTQYF

v_gene: TRBV19
j_gene: TRBJ2-3
CDR3aa: CASIEGTTPDTQYF

v_gene: TRBV12-3/TRBV12-4
j_gene: TRBJ2-5
CDR3aa: CASSFGGTGQETQYF

v_gene: TRBV29-1
j_gene: TRBJ1-2
CDR3aa: CSVEDQRGYGYTF

v_gene: TRBV5-1
j_gene: TRBJ1-3
CDR3aa: CASSLESGGISGNTIYF

v_gene: TRBV10-1
j_gene: TRBJ1-1
CDR3aa: CASSSGTGAAFF

v_gene: TRBV5-1
j_gene: TRBJ1-1
CDR3aa: CASSPGQGRAFF

v_gene: TRBV7-3
j_gene: TRBJ2-2
CDR3aa: CASSLIATGELFF

v_gene: TRBV29-1
j_gene: TRBJ2-7
CDR3aa: CSVSDRPLFYEQYF

v_gene: TRBV6-5
j_gene: TRBJ2-7
CDR3aa: CASSPRTDDGYEQYF

v_gene: TRBV27
j_gene: TRBJ1-5
CDR3aa: CASSDYGQPQHF

v_gene: TRBV1
j_gene: TRBJ2-1
CDR3aa: CTSSRSDRESNNEQFF

v_gene: TRBV20-1
j_gene: TRBJ2-7
CDR3aa: CSARSPPGIAGVYPHEQYF

v_gene: TRBV7-9
j_gene: TRBJ2-7
CDR3aa: CASSFSPPGWDEQYF

v_gene: TRBV10-3
j_gene: TRBJ2-3
CDR3aa: CTISESVGGRDTQYF

v_gene: TRBV6-6
j_gene: TRBJ1-5
CDR3aa: CAANGQGYNQPQHF

v_gene: TRBV29-1
j_gene: TRBJ2-7
CDR3aa: CSGLYGRQQYF

v_gene: TRBV19
j_gene: TRBJ1-5
CDR3aa: CASSTTDTIYSNQPQHF

v_gene: TRBV11-3
j_gene: TRBJ2-2
CDR3aa: CASSLALWTGETGELFF

v_gene: TRBV7-3
j_gene: TRBJ2-2
CDR3aa: CASSQGRSPGELFF

v_gene: TRBV5-1
j_gene: TRBJ1-1
CDR3aa: CASSLTVGGEAFF

v_gene: TRBV6-6
j_gene: TRBJ1-4
CDR3aa: CASSYLQGSEKLFF